Listed here are 26 T cell receptor beta chains from one sample, sequenced in a study of neurological immune-mediated disorders. Via MiXCR, TCRdb re-called the 5' RACE reads, giving one row per CDR3 protein. Of some 38,000 distinct CDR3 sequences listed, 3% to 3.5% are singletons. Time point of the sample: longitudinal time-point 1 (baseline). Input material: PBMCs. These receptors were taken from a woman in her sixties with multiple sclerosis.

At least ten counts were recorded for this clonotype. The chain links TRBV5-1 to TRBJ2-2; 11 bases match TRBD2. Germline V gene data show CDR1 as SGHRS and CDR2 as YFSETQ. The length of the CDR3 is 16 residues. V shed 1 base, J shed 5 bases, and the junction held 4 bases outside the gene matches. CDR3 DNA: TGCGCCAGCAGCTTGACCGGGACTAGCGGTACCGGGGAGCTGTTTTTT. The encoded protein is CASSLTGTSGTGELFF.

This clonotype appeared many times. This rearrangement joins TRBV3-1 to TRBJ2-7; the match to TRBD1 covers 7 bases. The CDR3 is 13 amino acids. The V and J ends lost 1 base and 7 bases, in that order; junction bases with no gene match: 4. Germline V gene data show CDR1 as LGHDT and CDR2 as YNNKEL (reference sequence). CDR3 protein: CASSQGQGREQYF. The CDR3 bases are TGTGCCAGCAGCCAAGGACAGGGCCGAGAGCAGTACTTC.

This clonotype has at least ten counts. V gene TRBV24-1 combines with J gene TRBJ2-1; TRBD1 matches 9 bases. Trimming removed 5 bases from V and 7 bases from J; junction bases left unmatched: 8. CDR3 length: 15 amino acids. Germline V gene sequence: CDR1 KGHDR, CDR2 SFDVKD. CDR3 amino acids: CATSGGQGVGNEQFF. The DNA of the CDR3 is TGTGCCACCAGTGGGGGACAGGGAGTAGGAAATGAGCAGTTCTTC.

Many counts were recorded for this clonotype. The gene calls are TRBV11-1 and TRBJ2-2; 9 bases fit TRBD1. This CDR3 is built from 16 residues. J gave up 5 bases and V 5 bases, and 9 bases lay outside the gene matches. Germline V lookup: CDR1 SGHAT, CDR2 FQDESV (reference sequence). The CDR3 reads CASSPPGQGGTGELFF. The CDR3 DNA follows: TGTGCCAGCAGCCCACCGGGACAGGGCGGAACCGGGGAGCTGTTTTTT.

This clonotype has at least ten counts. The chain uses TRBV20-1 and TRBJ2-7; 10 bases line up with TRBD1. This CDR3 has 14 amino acids. The V segment lost 5 bases and the J segment 3 bases; nucleotides outside the gene matches: 7. Germline CDR1 reads DFQATT; CDR2 reads SNEGSKA (reference sequence). The CDR3 DNA sequence: TGCAGTGCTCGGATGGGACAGGGGATCTACGAGCAGTACTTC. Protein: CSARMGQGIYEQYF.

This clonotype was counted many times. V usage is TRBV20-1 and J usage is TRBJ1-1; 8 nucleotides align to TRBD1. CDR1 is DFQATT, CDR2 SNEGSKA, per germline (reference sequence). V gave up 1 base and J gave up 12 bases; unmatched junction bases: 19. CDR3 size: 16 residues. The CDR3: CSARVGSGRGQFRTFF. In nucleotides, the CDR3 is TGCAGTGCTAGAGTGGGGTCTGGCAGGGGGCAATTCAGAACTTTCTTT.

Many counts were recorded for this clonotype. The chain is built from TRBV5-1 and TRBJ2-3; 8 bases are shared with TRBD2. The trim removed 2 bases at V and 2 bases at J, leaving 1 base unmatched. CDR1 and CDR2 (germline): SGHRS, YFSETQ. This CDR3 comprises 14 residues. CDR3 protein: CASSLLADTDTQYF. The CDR3, as DNA: TGCGCCAGCAGCTTACTAGCGGACACAGATACGCAGTATTTT.

The sample holds many counts of this clonotype. This chain uses TRBV7-2 with TRBJ2-1, with 13 bases matching TRBD2. The germline gives CDR1 SGHTA, CDR2 FQGNSA. With 4 bases clipped from V and 0 bases from J, the junction kept 3 bases outside the gene matches. There are 17 residues in the CDR3. This CDR3 reads CASSSGLAGSSYNEQFF. CDR3 bases: TGTGCCAGCAGCTCGGGACTAGCGGGGAGCTCCTACAATGAGCAGTTCTTC.

This clonotype was observed many times. The gene calls are TRBV20-1 and TRBJ1-1; perhaps TRBD1 as D (6 bases). V lost 5 bases and J 4 bases, leaving 23 bases between the germline ends. CDR3 size: 16 residues. Germline-derived CDR1 and CDR2 are DFQATT and SNEGSKA (reference sequence). CDR3 region: CSAPKVQGWRGTEAFF. The CDR3 bases are TGCAGTGCTCCTAAAGTACAGGGATGGCGGGGCACTGAAGCTTTCTTT.

The table lists this clonotype with many counts. The chain employs TRBV3-1 and TRBJ1-2, with D possibly matching TRBD1 (5 bases). The CDR3 spans 14 residues. V lost 3 bases to trimming and J lost 3 bases, with 11 bases between them. Germline CDR1 LGHDT, CDR2 YNNKEL (reference sequence). The CDR3 protein is CASSHEQGDYGYTF. The CDR3 DNA is TGTGCCAGCAGCCACGAGCAGGGAGACTATGGCTACACCTTC.

This clonotype came up many times. The chain joins TRBV5-1 to TRBJ2-3; tentatively, D is TRBD1 (6 bases). The CDR3 length is 16 residues. Trimming left V 1 base short and J 3 bases short, with 15 bases between. Germline CDR1 reads SGHRS; CDR2 reads YFSETQ. This CDR3 reads CASSLLSRGGTDTQYF. The CDR3 DNA sequence: TGCGCCAGCAGCTTGCTTAGCAGGGGTGGGACAGATACGCAGTATTTT.

This clonotype was seen ten or more times. V usage is TRBV5-1 and J usage is TRBJ1-2, with a tentative D call TRBD1 (5 bases). There are 14 residues in the CDR3. From germline, CDR1 is SGHRS and CDR2 YFSETQ. Trimming stripped 4 bases from V and 6 bases from J, with 16 bases between. CDR3 DNA sequence: TGCGCCAGCAGCCTCGCCGGGGGGAGCGATGGCTACACCTTC. Translated: CASSLAGGSDGYTF.

This clonotype was seen at least ten times. This chain uses TRBV12-3 or TRBV12-4 with TRBJ2-7; 8 bases align to TRBD2. The CDR3 is made up of 14 amino acids. V lost 3 bases, J lost 0 bases, and 1 base stayed unmatched. The CDR3 DNA follows: TGTGCCAGCAGTTTCGGGGGGGCCTCCTACGAGCAGTACTTC. Translated: CASSFGGASYEQYF.

The gene calls are TRBV11-2 and TRBJ1-1, with a possible D match to TRBD1 (6 bases). CDR3 length equals 14 residues. The germline V gene has CDR1 SGHAT and CDR2 FQNNGV. V was pared by 5 bases and J by 6 bases, with 16 bases between. CDR3 coding DNA: TGTGCCAGCAGCCCCCACAACAGACAGGCTGAAGCTTTCTTT. Protein product: CASSPHNRQAEAFF.

The sample holds many counts of this clonotype. This chain joins TRBV25-1 and TRBJ2-1; D is uncertain. V was clipped by 3 bases and J by 0 bases, with 12 bases between them. The CDR3 is 16 amino acids. Germline CDR1 is MGHDK and CDR2 is SYGVNS. CDR3 residues: CASSDPGLSSYNEQFF. The CDR3 bases are TGTGCCAGCAGTGACCCCGGGCTTAGCTCCTACAATGAGCAGTTCTTC.

This clonotype has at least ten counts. The chain carries TRBV20-1 and TRBJ1-1; 8 positions agree with TRBD1. Unmatched junction bases numbered 4, after V lost 2 bases and J lost 2 bases. Germline loops: CDR1 DFQATT, CDR2 SNEGSKA (reference sequence). The CDR3 loop spans 14 amino acids. For the CDR3, the DNA is TGCAGTGCTAGAATGGGACAGGCCAACACTGAAGCTTTCTTT. It codes for CSARMGQANTEAFF.

This clonotype was detected a few times. The chain combines TRBV7-6 with TRBJ1-3, with no clear D. In germline, CDR1 is SGHVS, CDR2 FNYEAQ. Trimming pared 5 bases from V and 0 bases from J, leaving 11 bases between. CDR3 length: 15 amino acids. CDR3 sequence: CASSSGRTSGNTIYF. The CDR3, as DNA: TGTGCCAGCAGCAGCGGACGGACCTCTGGAAACACCATATATTTT.

Many counts were recorded for this clonotype. V is TRBV25-1 and J is TRBJ2-2; unclear D gene. V lost 3 bases and J 3 bases, leaving 8 bases between the germline ends. The CDR3 is made up of 14 amino acids. Germline CDR1 reads MGHDK; CDR2 reads SYGVNS. CDR3 region: CASSDLAYTGELFF. For the CDR3, the DNA is TGTGCCAGCAGTGACCTGGCGTACACCGGGGAGCTGTTTTTT.

This clonotype was counted at least ten times. The chain couples TRBV5-1 to TRBJ1-1, with a weak D call TRBD1 (5 bases). V lost 1 base and J lost 3, with 13 bases in between. Germline CDR1 and CDR2: SGHRS and YFSETQ. The CDR3 contains 15 residues. CDR3 loop: CASSLLGRWDTEAFF. The CDR3 coding sequence is TGCGCCAGCAGCTTGTTGGGGCGGTGGGACACTGAAGCTTTCTTT. The full variable domain, with the rest looked up from reference TRBV5-1 and TRBJ1-1, is KAGVTQTPRYLIKTRGQQVTLSCSPISGHRSVSWYQQTPGQGLQFLFEYFSETQRNKGNFPGRFSGRQFSNSRSEMNVSTLELGDSALYLCASSLLGRWDTEAFFGQGTRLTVV.

The genes are TRBV27 and TRBJ2-2, with D unclear. From germline, CDR1 is MNHEY and CDR2 SMNVEV (reference sequence). Trimming left V 5 bases short and J 5 bases short, with 12 bases between. CDR3 size: 14 residues. CDR3 region: CASSITVGTGELFF. CDR3 nucleotides: TGTGCCAGCAGTATAACTGTTGGAACCGGGGAGCTGTTTTTT.

This clonotype has ten or more counts. The chain combines TRBV16 with TRBJ2-7; D might be TRBD1 (5 bases). V lost 0 bases, J lost 5 bases, and 14 bases lay in between. Per germline, CDR1 KGHSY and CDR2 FQNENV. The CDR3 contains 15 residues. The CDR3 DNA reads as TGTGCCAGCAGCCAATCCGGGCAGGGTATCCACGAGCAGTACTTC. This encodes CASSQSGQGIHEQYF.

Regarding this clonotype: A much larger clone sits a single nucleotide away, making a read error possible. V usage is TRBV28 and J usage is TRBJ1-6; D unresolved. The CDR3 consists of 15 residues. Germline loops: CDR1 MDHEN, CDR2 SYDVKM. This CDR3 reads CASSLLGSYNSHLHF. The CDR3 coding sequence is TGTGCCAGCAGTCTCCTCGGCTCGTATAATTCACACCTCCACTTT.

In this sample, this clonotype turned up many times. In DNA, the CDR3 is TGTGCCAGCAGCTTGGACAGGGGGCACTCTGGCTACACCTTC. It is translated as CASSLDRGHSGYTF. The V and J genes are TRBV7-9 and TRBJ1-2; 11 nucleotides match TRBD1. The V segment lost 3 bases and the J segment 7 bases; nucleotides outside the gene matches: 4. This CDR3 comprises 14 residues. Germline-derived CDR1 and CDR2 are SEHNR and FQNEAQ (reference sequence).

This clonotype showed up many times. This chain connects TRBV20-1 to TRBJ2-3, with D possibly TRBD2 on 5 matching bases. The length of the CDR3 is 15 residues. V lost 3 bases, J lost 0 bases, and 13 bases lay in between. Germline V gene data show CDR1 as DFQATT and CDR2 as SNEGSKA (reference sequence). CDR3 nucleotide sequence: TGCAGTGCTAGTTCGCGGGCTAGAAGCACAGATACGCAGTATTTT. Its translation: CSASSRARSTDTQYF.

This clonotype was picked up a small number of times. The rearrangement uses TRBV3-1 and TRBJ2-5; 7 bases line up with TRBD1. This CDR3 contains 13 residues. V dropped 2 bases and J dropped 5; count of bases not matched to a gene: 2. Germline V CDR1 and CDR2: LGHDT, YNNKEL (reference sequence). CDR3 loop: CASSQRGPETQYF. The CDR3, as DNA: TGTGCCAGCAGCCAAAGGGGGCCGGAGACCCAGTACTTC.

This clonotype was recorded many times. The J gene is TRBJ2-5, the V gene TRBV3-1; D is perhaps TRBD1 or TRBD2 (5 bases each). CDR3 length equals 18 residues. Germline V lookup: CDR1 LGHDT, CDR2 YNNKEL (reference sequence). V was pared by 0 bases and J by 0 bases, with 17 bases between. The CDR3 sequence: CASSQDGGPYPYQETQYF. The CDR3 nucleotides are TGTGCCAGCAGCCAAGATGGGGGTCCTTACCCATACCAAGAGACCCAGTACTTC.